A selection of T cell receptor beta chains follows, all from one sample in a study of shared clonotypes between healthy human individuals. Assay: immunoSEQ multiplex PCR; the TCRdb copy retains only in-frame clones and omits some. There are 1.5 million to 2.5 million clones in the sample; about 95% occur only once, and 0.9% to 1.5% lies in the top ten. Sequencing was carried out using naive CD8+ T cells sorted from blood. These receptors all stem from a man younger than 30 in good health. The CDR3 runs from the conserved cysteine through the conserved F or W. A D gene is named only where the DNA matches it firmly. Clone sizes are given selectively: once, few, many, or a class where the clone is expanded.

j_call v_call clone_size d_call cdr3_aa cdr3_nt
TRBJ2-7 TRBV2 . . CASSWDTLEQYF TGTGCCAGCAGCTGGGACACCTTAGAGCAGTACTTC
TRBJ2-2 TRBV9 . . CASSVDTSWWNTGELFF TGTGCCAGCAGCGTAGACACTAGTTGGTGGAACACCGGGGAGCTGTTTTTT
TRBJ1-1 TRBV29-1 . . CSGTGGNEAFF TGCAGCGGGACTGGGGGGAATGAAGCTTTCTTT
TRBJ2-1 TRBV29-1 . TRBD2 CSVVLVGGNEQFF TGCAGCGTGGTCCTAGTGGGGGGGAATGAGCAGTTCTTC
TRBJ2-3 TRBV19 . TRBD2 CASRSRGLAGVHSTDTQYF TGTGCCAGTAGATCGCGGGGACTAGCGGGAGTACATAGCACAGATACGCAGTATTTT
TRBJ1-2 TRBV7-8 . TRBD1 CASSSLQAGGTDGYTF TGTGCCAGCAGCTCTCTCCAGGCAGGGGGCACGGATGGCTACACCTTC
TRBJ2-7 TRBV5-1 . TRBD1 CASSPEGQGDEQYF TGCGCCAGCAGCCCCGAAGGACAGGGTGACGAGCAGTACTTC
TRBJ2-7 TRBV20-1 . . CSAPSGVEQYF TGCAGTGCCCCGTCCGGGGTCGAGCAGTACTTC
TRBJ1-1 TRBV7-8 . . CASSLVHWAEEAFF TGTGCCAGCAGCTTAGTTCACTGGGCGGAAGAAGCTTTCTTT
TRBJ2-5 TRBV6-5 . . CASTTGTGQETQYF TGTGCCAGCACCACCGGGACTGGCCAAGAGACCCAGTACTTC
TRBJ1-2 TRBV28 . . CASNPLGLGDGYTF TGTGCCAGCAACCCGTTGGGTCTGGGAGACGGCTACACCTTC
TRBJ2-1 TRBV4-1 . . CASSQGWGGPDEQFF TGCGCCAGCAGCCAGGGGTGGGGGGGCCCCGATGAGCAGTTCTTC
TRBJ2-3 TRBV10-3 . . CAAGSTDTQYF TGTGCGGCGGGGAGCACAGATACGCAGTATTTT
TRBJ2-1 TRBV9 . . CASSVSNNEQFF TGTGCCAGCAGCGTATCCAACAATGAGCAGTTCTTC
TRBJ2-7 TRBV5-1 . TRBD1 CASSNLFGQGGTYEQYF TGCGCCAGCAGCAACCTCTTCGGACAGGGAGGAACCTACGAGCAGTACTTC
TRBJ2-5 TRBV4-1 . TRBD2 CASSQDLSTSGRETQYF TGCGCCAGCAGCCAAGATCTTAGTACTAGCGGGAGGGAGACCCAGTACTTC
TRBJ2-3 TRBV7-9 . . CASSWVDTQYF TGTGCCAGCAGCTGGGTAGATACGCAGTATTTT
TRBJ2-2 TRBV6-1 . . CASSDDRRMGSTGELFF TGTGCCAGCAGTGATGACAGGAGAATGGGGAGCACCGGGGAGCTGTTTTTT
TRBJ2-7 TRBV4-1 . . CASSQVHTYEQYF TGCGCCAGCAGCCAAGTTCACACCTACGAGCAGTACTTC
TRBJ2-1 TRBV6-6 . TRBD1 CASSYGTANNEQFF TGTGCCAGCAGTTACGGGACAGCAAACAATGAGCAGTTCTTC
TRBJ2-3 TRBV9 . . CASSVPSGLGDTDTQYF TGTGCCAGCAGCGTTCCTTCCGGACTTGGGGACACAGATACGCAGTATTTT
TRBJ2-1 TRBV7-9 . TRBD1 CASSHTGAEYNEQFF TGTGCCAGCAGCCATACAGGGGCGGAGTACAATGAGCAGTTCTTC
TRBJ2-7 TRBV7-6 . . CASSSQGKYEQYF TGTGCCAGCAGCTCTCAGGGGAAATACGAGCAGTACTTC
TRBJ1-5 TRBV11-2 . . CASSLEESGNQPQHF TGTGCCAGCAGCTTAGAGGAGTCGGGCAATCAGCCCCAGCATTTT
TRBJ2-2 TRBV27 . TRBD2 CASSRLAETNTGELFF TGTGCCAGCAGTCGACTAGCGGAAACGAACACCGGGGAGCTGTTTTTT
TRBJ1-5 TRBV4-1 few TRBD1 CASSQDWTGGTNQPQHF TGCGCCAGCAGCCAAGATTGGACAGGGGGGACCAATCAGCCCCAGCATTTT
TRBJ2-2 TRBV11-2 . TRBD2 CASSLGGDTGELFF TGTGCCAGCAGCTTGGGAGGGGACACCGGGGAGCTGTTTTTT
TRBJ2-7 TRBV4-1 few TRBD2 CASSQVSSGSFDEQYF TGCGCCAGCAGCCAAGTCTCTAGCGGGAGTTTCGACGAGCAGTACTTC
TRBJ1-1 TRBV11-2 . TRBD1 CASSPRGTESEAFF TGTGCCAGCAGCCCAAGGGGGACAGAGTCTGAAGCTTTCTTT
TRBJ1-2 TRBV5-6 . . CASSLGPTNPYGYTF TGTGCCAGCAGCTTGGGCCCCACCAACCCCTATGGCTACACCTTC
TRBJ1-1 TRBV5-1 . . CASSLDPGMDTEAFF TGCGCCAGCAGCTTGGATCCGGGCATGGACACTGAAGCTTTCTTT
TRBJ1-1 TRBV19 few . CASSMDSHGAFF TGTGCCAGTAGTATGGACAGCCATGGGGCTTTCTTT
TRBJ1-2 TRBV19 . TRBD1 CASSTGDGYTF TGTGCCAGTAGCACAGGGGATGGCTACACCTTC
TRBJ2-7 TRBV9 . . CASSVTPASSYEQYF TGTGCCAGCAGCGTAACCCCAGCAAGCTCCTACGAGCAGTACTTC
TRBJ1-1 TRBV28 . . CASSLVGGFGTEAFF TGTGCCAGCAGTTTAGTCGGGGGCTTTGGCACTGAAGCTTTCTTT
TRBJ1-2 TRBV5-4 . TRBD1 CASSFHRGGYGYTF TGTGCCAGCAGCTTCCACAGGGGAGGCTATGGCTACACCTTC
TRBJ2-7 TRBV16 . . CASSQSGLTSYEQYF TGTGCCAGCAGCCAATCGGGCCTTACCAGCTACGAGCAGTACTTC
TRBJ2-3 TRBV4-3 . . CASSQDLVGSPADTQYF TGCGCCAGCAGCCAAGATCTTGTCGGGAGTCCAGCAGATACGCAGTATTTT
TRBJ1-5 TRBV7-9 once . CASSLAETESNQPQHF TGTGCCAGCAGCTTAGCGGAGACAGAGAGCAATCAGCCCCAGCATTTT
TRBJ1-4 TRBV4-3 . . CASSQDHEGGREKLFF TGCGCCAGCAGCCAAGATCACGAGGGGGGGAGGGAAAAACTGTTTTTT
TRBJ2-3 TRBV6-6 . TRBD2 CASSYSLAELTDTQYF TGTGCCAGCAGTTACTCGCTAGCGGAACTCACAGATACGCAGTATTTT
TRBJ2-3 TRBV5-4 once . CASSFGVYEDTQYF TGTGCCAGCAGCTTTGGGGTGTACGAAGATACGCAGTATTTT
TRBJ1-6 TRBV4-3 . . CASSQEVSGLHAPLHF TGCGCCAGCAGCCAAGAGGTATCCGGGCTTCACGCACCCCTCCACTTT
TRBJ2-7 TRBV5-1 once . CASSLEGVRSYEQYF TGCGCCAGCAGCTTGGAAGGGGTAAGGTCCTACGAGCAGTACTTC
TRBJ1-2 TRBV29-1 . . CSVPPDIEGYTF TGCAGCGTACCCCCAGACATTGAAGGCTACACCTTC
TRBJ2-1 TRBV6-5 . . CASSYSGSSNEQFF TGTGCCAGCAGTTACTCGGGGTCCTCCAATGAGCAGTTCTTC